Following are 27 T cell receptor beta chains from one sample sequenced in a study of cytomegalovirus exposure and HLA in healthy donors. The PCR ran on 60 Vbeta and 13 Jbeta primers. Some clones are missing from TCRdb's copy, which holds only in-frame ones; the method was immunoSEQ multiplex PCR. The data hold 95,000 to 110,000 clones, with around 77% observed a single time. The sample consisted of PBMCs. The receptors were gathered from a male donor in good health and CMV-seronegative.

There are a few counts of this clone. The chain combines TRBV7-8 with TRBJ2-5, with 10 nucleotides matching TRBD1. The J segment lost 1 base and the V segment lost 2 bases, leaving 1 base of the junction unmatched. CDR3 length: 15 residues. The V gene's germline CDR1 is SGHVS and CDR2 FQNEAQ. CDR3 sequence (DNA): TGTGCCAGCAGCTTAAGACAGGGGGCCCAAGAGACCCAGTACTTC. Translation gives CASSLRQGAQETQYF. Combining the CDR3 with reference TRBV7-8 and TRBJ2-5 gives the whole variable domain GAGVSQSPRYKVAKRGQDVALRCDPISGHVSLFWYQQALGQGPEFLTYFQNEAQLDKSGLPSDRFFAERPEGSVSTLKIQRTQQEDSAVYLCASSLRQGAQETQYFGPGTRLLVL.

The CDR3 here is CASRAQGAGEQYF. CDR3 coding DNA: TGTGCCAGCAGGGCACAGGGGGCAGGGGAGCAGTACTTC. V gene TRBV6-5 combines with J gene TRBJ2-7; the match to TRBD1 covers 9 bases. Looked up from germline, CDR1 is MNHEY and CDR2 is SVGAGI. J lost 7 bases, V lost 6 bases, and 7 bases had no gene match. This CDR3 comprises 13 residues.

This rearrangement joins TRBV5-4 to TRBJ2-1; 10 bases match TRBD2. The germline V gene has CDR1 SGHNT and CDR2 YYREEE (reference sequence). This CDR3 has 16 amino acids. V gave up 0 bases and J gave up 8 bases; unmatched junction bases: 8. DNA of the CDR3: TGTGCCAGCAGCTTGGCCGCTAGCGGGAGTCGGTATGAGCAGTTCTTC. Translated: CASSLAASGSRYEQFF. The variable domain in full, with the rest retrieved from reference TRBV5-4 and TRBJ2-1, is ETGVTQSPTHLIKTRGQQVTLRCSSQSGHNTVSWYQQALGQGPQFIFQYYREEENGRGNFPPRFSGLQFPNYSSELNVNALELDDSALYLCASSLAASGSRYEQFFGPGTRLTVL.

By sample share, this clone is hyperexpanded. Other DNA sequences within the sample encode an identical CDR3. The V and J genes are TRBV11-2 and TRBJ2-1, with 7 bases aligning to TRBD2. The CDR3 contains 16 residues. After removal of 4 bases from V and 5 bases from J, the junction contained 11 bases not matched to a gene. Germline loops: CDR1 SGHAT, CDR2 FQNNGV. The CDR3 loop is CASSSSLRRENNEQFF. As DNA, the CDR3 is TGTGCCAGCAGCTCTTCGCTTCGGCGGGAGAACAATGAGCAGTTCTTC.

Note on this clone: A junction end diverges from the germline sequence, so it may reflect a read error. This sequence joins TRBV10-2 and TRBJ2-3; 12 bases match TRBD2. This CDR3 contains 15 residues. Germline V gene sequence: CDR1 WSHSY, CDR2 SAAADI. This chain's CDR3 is CASLLTSGSKDTQYF. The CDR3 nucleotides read TGCGCCAGCCTCCTGACTAGCGGGAGCAAAGATACGCAGTATTTT.

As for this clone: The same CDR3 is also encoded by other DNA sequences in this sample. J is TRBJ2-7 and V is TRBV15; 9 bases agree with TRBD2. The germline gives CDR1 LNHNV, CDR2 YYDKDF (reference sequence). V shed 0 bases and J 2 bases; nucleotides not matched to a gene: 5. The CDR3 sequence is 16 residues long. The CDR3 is CATSRDLASGTYEQYF. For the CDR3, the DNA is TGTGCCACCAGCAGAGATCTGGCTAGCGGGACCTACGAGCAGTACTTC.

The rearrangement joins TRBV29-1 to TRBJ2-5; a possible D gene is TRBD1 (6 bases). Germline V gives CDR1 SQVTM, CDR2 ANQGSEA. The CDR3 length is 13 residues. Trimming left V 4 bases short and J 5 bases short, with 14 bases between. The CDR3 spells CSVVSGDGETQYF. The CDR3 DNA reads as TGCAGCGTTGTATCAGGGGATGGCGAGACCCAGTACTTC.

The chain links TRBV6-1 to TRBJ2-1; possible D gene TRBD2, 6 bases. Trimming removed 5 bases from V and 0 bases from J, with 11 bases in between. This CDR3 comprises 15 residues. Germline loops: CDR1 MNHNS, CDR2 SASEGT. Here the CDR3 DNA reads TGTGCCAGCAGTTTAGCGGATAGCTCCTACAATGAGCAGTTCTTC. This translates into CASSLADSSYNEQFF.

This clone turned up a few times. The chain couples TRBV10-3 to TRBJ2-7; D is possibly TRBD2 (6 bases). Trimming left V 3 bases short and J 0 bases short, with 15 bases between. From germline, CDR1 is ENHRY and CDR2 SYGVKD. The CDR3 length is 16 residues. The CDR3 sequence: CAISDHGTGSSYEQYF. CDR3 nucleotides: TGTGCCATCAGTGATCACGGGACTGGGAGCTCCTACGAGCAGTACTTC.

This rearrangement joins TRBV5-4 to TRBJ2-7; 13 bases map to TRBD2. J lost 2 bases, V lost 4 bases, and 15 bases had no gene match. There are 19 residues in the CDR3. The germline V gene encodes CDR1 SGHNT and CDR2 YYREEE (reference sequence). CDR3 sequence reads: CASSTRGLAGDIPPYEQYF. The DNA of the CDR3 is TGTGCCAGCAGCACACGTGGACTAGCGGGAGACATTCCCCCCTACGAGCAGTACTTC.

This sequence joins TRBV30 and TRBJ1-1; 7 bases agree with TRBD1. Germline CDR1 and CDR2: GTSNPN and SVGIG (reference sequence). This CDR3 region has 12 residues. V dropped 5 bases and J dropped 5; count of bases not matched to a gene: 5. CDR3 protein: CAWDREKTEAFF. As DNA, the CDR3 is TGTGCCTGGGACAGGGAGAAGACTGAAGCTTTCTTT. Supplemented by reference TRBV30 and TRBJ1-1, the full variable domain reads SQTIHQWPATLVQPVGSPLSLECTVEGTSNPNLYWYRQAAGRGLQLLFYSVGIGQISSEVPQNLSASRPQDRQFILSSKKLLLSDSGFYLCAWDREKTEAFFGQGTRLTVV.

The CDR3 nucleotides are TGTGCCAGCAGCCCGGACAGGGACGAGCAGTACTTC. Encoded protein: CASSPDRDEQYF. The V and J genes are TRBV11-1 and TRBJ2-7; 8 bases map to TRBD1. Trimming cost V 5 bases and J 5 bases; bases outside gene matches: 2. Germline CDR1 SGHAT, CDR2 FQDESV (reference sequence). This CDR3 region has 12 residues.

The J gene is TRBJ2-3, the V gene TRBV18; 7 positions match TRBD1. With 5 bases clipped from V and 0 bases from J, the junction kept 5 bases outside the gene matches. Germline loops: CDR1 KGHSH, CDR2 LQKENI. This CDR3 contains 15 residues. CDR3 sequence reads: CASSENRGSTDTQYF. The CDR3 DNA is TGTGCCAGCTCAGAGAACAGGGGTAGCACAGATACGCAGTATTTT. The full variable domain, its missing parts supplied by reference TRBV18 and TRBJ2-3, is NAGVMQNPRHLVRRRGQEARLRCSPMKGHSHVYWYRQLPEEGLKFMVYLQKENIIDESGMPKERFSAEFPKEGPSILRIQQVVRGDSAAYFCASSENRGSTDTQYFGPGTRLTVL.

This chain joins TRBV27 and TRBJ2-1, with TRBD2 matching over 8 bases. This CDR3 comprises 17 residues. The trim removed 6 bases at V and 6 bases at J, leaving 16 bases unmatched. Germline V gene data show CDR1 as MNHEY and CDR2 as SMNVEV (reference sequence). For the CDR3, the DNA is TGTGCCAGCAGCGATCTGCTCTACGGGAGGGCCAGCAATGAGCAGTTCTTC. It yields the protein CASSDLLYGRASNEQFF.

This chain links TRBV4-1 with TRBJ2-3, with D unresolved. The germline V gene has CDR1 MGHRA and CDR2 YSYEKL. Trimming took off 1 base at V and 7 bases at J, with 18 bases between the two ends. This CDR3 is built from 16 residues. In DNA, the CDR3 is TGCGCCAGCAGCCAAGGAACCCCGTTGCTAGTGAATACGCAGTATTTT. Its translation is CASSQGTPLLVNTQYF.

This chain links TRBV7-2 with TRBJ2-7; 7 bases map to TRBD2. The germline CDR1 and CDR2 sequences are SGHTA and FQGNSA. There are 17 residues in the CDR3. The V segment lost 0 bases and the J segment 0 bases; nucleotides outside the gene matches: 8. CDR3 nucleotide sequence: TGTGCCAGCAGCTTAGCAAGTACTAGCGTCGGCTCCTACGAGCAGTACTTC. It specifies CASSLASTSVGSYEQYF.

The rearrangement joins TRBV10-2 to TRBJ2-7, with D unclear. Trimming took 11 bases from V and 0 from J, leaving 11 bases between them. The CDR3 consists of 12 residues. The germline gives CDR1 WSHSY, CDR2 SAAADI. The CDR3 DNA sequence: TGCGCCGTAAAGAACAGCTCCTACGAGCAGTACTTC. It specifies CAVKNSSYEQYF.

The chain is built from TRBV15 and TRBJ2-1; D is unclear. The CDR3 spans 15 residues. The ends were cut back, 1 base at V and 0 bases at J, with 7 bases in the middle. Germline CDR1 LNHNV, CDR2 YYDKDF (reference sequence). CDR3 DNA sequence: TGTGCCACCAGCAGAGGGGCAGACTCCTACAATGAGCAGTTCTTC. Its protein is CATSRGADSYNEQFF.

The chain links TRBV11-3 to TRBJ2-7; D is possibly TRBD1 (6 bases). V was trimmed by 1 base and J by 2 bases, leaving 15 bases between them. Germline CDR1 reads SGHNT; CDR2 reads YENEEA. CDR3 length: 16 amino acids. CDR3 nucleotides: TGTGCCAGCAGCTTAGCCATCGGGACAATCCCCTACGAGCAGTACTTC. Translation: CASSLAIGTIPYEQYF.

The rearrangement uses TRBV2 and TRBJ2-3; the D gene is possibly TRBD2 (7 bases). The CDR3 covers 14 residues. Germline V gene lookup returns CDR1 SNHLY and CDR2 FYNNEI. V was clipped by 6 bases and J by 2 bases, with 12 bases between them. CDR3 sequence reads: CASRIGGATDTQYF. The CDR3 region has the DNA TGTGCCAGCAGGATTGGGGGGGCCACAGATACGCAGTATTTT. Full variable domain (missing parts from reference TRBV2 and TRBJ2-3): EPEVTQTPSHQVTQMGQEVILRCVPISNHLYFYWYRQILGQKVEFLVSFYNNEISEKSEIFDDQFSVERPDGSNFTLKIRSTKLEDSAMYFCASRIGGATDTQYFGPGTRLTVL.

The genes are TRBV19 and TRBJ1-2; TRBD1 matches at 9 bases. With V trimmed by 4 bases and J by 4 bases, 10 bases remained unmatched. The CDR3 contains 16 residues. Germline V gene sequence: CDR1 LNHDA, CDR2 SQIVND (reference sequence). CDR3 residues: CASSRTGTGTPYGYTF. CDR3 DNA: TGTGCCAGTAGTAGAACCGGGACAGGGACCCCCTATGGCTACACCTTC.

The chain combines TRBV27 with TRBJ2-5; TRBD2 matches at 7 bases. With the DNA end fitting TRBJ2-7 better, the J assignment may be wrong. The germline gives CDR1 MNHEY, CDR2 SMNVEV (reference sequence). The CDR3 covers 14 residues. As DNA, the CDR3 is TGTGCCAGCAGTTCAAGGACTAGTGCGTACGAGCAGTACTTC. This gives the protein CASSSRTSAYEQYF.

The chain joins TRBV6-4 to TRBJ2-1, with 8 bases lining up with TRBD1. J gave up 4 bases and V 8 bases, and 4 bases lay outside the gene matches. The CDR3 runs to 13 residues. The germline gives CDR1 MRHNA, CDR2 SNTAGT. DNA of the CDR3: TGTGCCAGCTCAGGGGACAGGTACAATGAGCAGTTCTTC. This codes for CASSGDRYNEQFF.

The CDR3 DNA sequence: TGTGCCACCAGCAGGACCGGGACTGCGCCTGGGGCCAACGTCCTGACTTTC. This codes for CATSRTGTAPGANVLTF. V usage is TRBV15 and J usage is TRBJ2-6, with D perhaps TRBD2 (6 bases). Trimming removed 3 bases from V and 2 bases from J, with 14 bases in between. The length of the CDR3 is 17 residues. Germline V CDR1 and CDR2: LNHNV, YYDKDF (reference sequence).

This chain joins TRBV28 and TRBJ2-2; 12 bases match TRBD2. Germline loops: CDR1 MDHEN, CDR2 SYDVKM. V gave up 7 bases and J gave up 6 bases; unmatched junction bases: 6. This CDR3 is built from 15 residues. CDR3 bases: TGTGCCAGCAACGTACTAGCGGGAGGCGCCGGGGAGCTGTTTTTT. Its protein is CASNVLAGGAGELFF.

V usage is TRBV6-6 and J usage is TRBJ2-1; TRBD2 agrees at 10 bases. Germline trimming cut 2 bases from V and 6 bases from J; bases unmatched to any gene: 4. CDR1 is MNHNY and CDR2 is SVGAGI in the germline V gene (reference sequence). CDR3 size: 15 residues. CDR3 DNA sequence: TGTGCCAGCAGTTACAGGACTAGCGGTGGCAATGAGCAGTTCTTC. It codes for CASSYRTSGGNEQFF.

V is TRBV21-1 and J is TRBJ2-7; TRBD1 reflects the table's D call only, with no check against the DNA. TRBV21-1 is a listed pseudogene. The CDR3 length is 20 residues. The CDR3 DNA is TGTGCCAGCAGCAAAGTTTCCGGGACAGGGGGACTTAAAAGTAAGTACGAGCAGTACTTC. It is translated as CASSKVSGTGGLKSKYEQYF.